Given below is one TCR beta chain in context. The target antigen is unknown. This sample is drawn from a study of identical twins. TCRdb ran MiXCR on the 5' RACE reads and lists one entry per CDR3 protein. The table includes more than 650,000 distinct CDR3 sequences, around 6% detected once. The length of the CDR3 is 17 residues. Trimming removed 4 bases at V and 0 bases at J, with 15 bases between. Germline V gene data show CDR1 as KGHDR and CDR2 as SFDVKD. Study observations and caveats: Low generation probability was overrepresented in out-of-frame alpha sequences shared by twins.

The chain has TRBV24-1 and TRBJ2-1; D tentatively reads TRBD1 or TRBD2 (5 bases each). The sequence was obtained from a man aged 18 to 30 in good health. Sequencing was carried out using naive T cells sorted from blood. CDR3 DNA sequence: TGTGCCACCAGTGACCCCTTACGGGACGGCTCCTACAATGAGCAGTTCTTC. Its translation is CATSDPLRDGSYNEQFF.